This TCR beta chain stems from a study of blood T cell repertoires in COVID-19 (dated by TCRdb to about 2020). Notes on the research overall: Samples from collaborators originated in the United States, Italy and Spain and spanned both the acute and convalescent phases of COVID-19. The dataset comprised deeply sampled blood TCRbeta repertoires from subjects exposed to, actively infected with, or recovered from COVID-19. Where HLA class I and class II types were available, the types were taken from metadata supplied by the sample provider, not from assay-based typing. Samples were obtained from the ongoing ImmuneRACE study (first 160 participants) and from over a thousand subjects provided by 6 global collaborators. The repertoires were made available in a free public database intended to serve as a resource for research on the immune response to SARS-CoV-2. Sample metadata almost always included a de-identified subject ID, COVID-19 status, age in years and sex. The material from the prospective study consisted of cDNA or gDNA derived from T cells, B-cell-depleted T cells, or PBMCs. Results and caveats for the whole study, not just this receptor: The amount of clinical and demographic metadata varied by source and participant and was provided uncurated.

The immunoSEQ Assay, a bias-controlled multiplex PCR, was used to amplify TCRbeta CDR3 regions from genomic DNA. Regarding the original processing steps: Nucleated cell counts per sample were estimated from amplification of reference gene primers within the assay. To quantify the absolute abundance of each unique TCRbeta CDR3 rearrangement, sequence reads were collapsed and filtered. For each sample, productive Simpson clonality was calculated as the square root of Simpson's diversity index across productive rearrangements. TCRdb stores this immuneACCESS table with in-frame sequences only. Part of the clones is absent; in the studies checked, under half of the shortfall reflects unresolved V genes, and no reason is known for the rest. The V and J calls and clone size were taken over from that table, and D and trimming were inferred from the DNA. This sample lists under 300,000 clones; around four fifths were detected once. The ten largest clonotypes hold 4.6% of the sample.

Another Seattle source contributed samples from volunteer blood donors who had recovered from COVID-19. Each collaborating institution followed its own protocols to collect whole blood in K2EDTA tubes. For TCRbeta analysis, collaborator samples were shipped as frozen whole blood, as isolated PBMCs, or as DNA extracted from either sample type. Details on this clone: Its antigen has not been determined. Base qualities were left out, and no much larger clone turns up one base away.

The CDR3 runs 16 residues from the cysteine to the phenylalanine. Only the CDR3 DNA is retained, 48 bases long and in frame from the first base. Deletion took 0 bases off V and 0 bases off J, with a span of 10 bases between the germline ends. CDR1 SGHTS and CDR2 YDEGEE were looked up in the germline V gene. The sequencing sample was made of peripheral blood. Recombination linked TRBV5-8 to TRBJ2-1; TRBD1 is a weak D gene call, 5 bases matching. This TCR derives from a man aged 55 to 70 who had recovered from COVID-19. The sequenced DNA is TGTGCCAGCAGCTTGGAGGGGCAGCCCTCCTACAATGAGCAGTTCTTC. It translates as CASSLEGQPSYNEQFF.